The clone carrying this T cell receptor beta chain came up once. Its specificity is unknown. The study ran its PCR with 60 Vbeta and 13 Jbeta primers. Sequencing was performed with immunoSEQ multiplex PCR; in TCRdb, only in-frame clones are kept and a portion is missing. The table shows 150,000 or so clones, with roughly four fifths occurring only once. The sample is drawn from a study of cytomegalovirus exposure and HLA in healthy donors. Study background: HLA-typed donors were the source of 86 million or so unique TCRs held in an early data release.

Regarding the study as a whole: Overall, around 160 TCR beta chains were annotated as cytomegalovirus-associated.

This CDR3 has 14 residues. Germline V gene lookup returns CDR1 MNHEY and CDR2 SMNVEV (reference sequence). V lost 8 bases to trimming and J lost 7 bases; unmatched junction nucleotides: 11. Material: PBMCs. This rearrangement joins TRBV27 to TRBJ2-1; TRBD2 matches at 7 bases. This sequence was found in a man in his forties or fifties in good health and CMV-seronegative. The CDR3 region is CASSFAGAPNEQFF. The CDR3 coding sequence is TGTGCCAGCTCCTTTGCGGGAGCGCCGAATGAGCAGTTCTTC.